A single sample is the source of the 9 T cell receptor beta chains below, sequenced in a study of T-cell memory formation after mild COVID-19. A single record per CDR3 protein comes from TCRdb applying MiXCR to the 5' RACE reads. The table shows 550,000 to 600,000 distinct CDR3 sequences, with around 16% occurring only once. The sample was PBMCs or a T cell subset sorted from them (not recorded which). Receptor source: an adult woman who had mild COVID-19 (a few samples of this study predate the infection). Cell type and time point are not known.

CDR3 coding DNA: TGTGCCAGCAGCTTAGCGCTAGCGGAAGGGGATGAGCAGTTCTTC. This gives the protein CASSLALAEGDEQFF. The chain uses TRBV7-9 and TRBJ2-1, with 7 positions matching TRBD2. There are 15 residues in the CDR3. CDR1 and CDR2 (germline): SEHNR, FQNEAQ (reference sequence). V dropped 0 bases and J dropped 8; count of bases not matched to a gene: 7.

The chain employs TRBV11-1 and TRBJ2-3, with a possible D match to TRBD2 (7 bases). Germline V gene lookup returns CDR1 SGHAT and CDR2 FQDESV (reference sequence). Between the trimmed V and J ends, which lost 3 bases and 3 bases, there was a span of 25 bases. The CDR3 loop spans 19 amino acids. CDR3 amino acids: CASSFRRSRGPTVTDTQYF. CDR3 sequence (DNA): TGTGCCAGCAGCTTTCGTAGATCGCGGGGGCCGACTGTAACAGATACGCAGTATTTT.

This clonotype was counted a few times. The chain links TRBV20-1 to TRBJ2-1; 7 bases map to TRBD2. Losses at the gene ends were 0 bases for V and 9 bases for J; bases not matched to a gene: 11. This CDR3 spans 15 amino acids. Germline loops: CDR1 DFQATT, CDR2 SNEGSKA (reference sequence). The CDR3 nucleotides are TGCAGTGCTAGAGATTCAAGGACTAGTGTCGGTGAGCAGTTCTTC. The encoded protein is CSARDSRTSVGEQFF.

This clonotype was seen a handful of times. The chain couples TRBV27 to TRBJ2-1, with no clear D. V lost 5 bases, J lost 5 bases, and 10 bases lay in between. The CDR3 consists of 13 residues. Germline CDR1 MNHEY, CDR2 SMNVEV (reference sequence). The CDR3 DNA reads as TGTGCCAGCAGTCCTTACCCCGACAATGAGCAGTTCTTC. Translating gives CASSPYPDNEQFF.

The chain joins TRBV10-3 to TRBJ2-7; the D call may be TRBD1 or TRBD2 (6 bases each). This CDR3 is 12 amino acids long. Germline CDR1 ENHRY, CDR2 SYGVKD. The V and J ends lost 6 bases and 7 bases respectively, with 13 bases between them. This CDR3 reads CAISPQGLEQYF. CDR3 bases: TGTGCCATCAGCCCACAGGGACTTGAGCAGTACTTC.

Many counts were recorded for this clonotype. The chain couples TRBV5-1 to TRBJ2-1, with unresolved D. The CDR3 sequence is 14 residues long. The germline CDR1 and CDR2 sequences are SGHRS and YFSETQ. V was cut by 0 bases and J by 10 bases, with 14 bases left in between. CDR3 DNA sequence: TGCGCCAGCAGCTTGGATTTTGTGAGCGACGAGCAGTTCTTC. Residues: CASSLDFVSDEQFF.

This chain uses TRBV7-9 with TRBJ2-7; 9 bases are shared with TRBD1. CDR1 and CDR2 from the germline V gene are SEHNR and FQNEAQ (reference sequence). This CDR3 spans 14 amino acids. Trimming cost V 3 bases and J 6 bases; bases outside gene matches: 6. CDR3 sequence (DNA): TGTGCCAGCAGCTTCTCCGGGACAGGGACCGAGCAGTACTTC. It is translated as CASSFSGTGTEQYF.

This sequence joins TRBV12-3 or TRBV12-4 and TRBJ2-1; a possible D gene is TRBD1 (5 bases). V was cut by 3 bases and J by 8 bases, with 14 bases left in between. The CDR3 contains 14 residues. DNA for the CDR3: TGTGCCAGCAGTTTGGGGCAAGGCAGGGATGAGCAGTTCTTC. It specifies CASSLGQGRDEQFF.

A single count supports this clonotype. A junction end diverges from the germline sequence, so it may reflect a read error. This chain uses TRBV7-3 with TRBJ1-1; 11 nucleotides align to TRBD1. Germline V CDR1 and CDR2: SGHTA, FQGTGA. This CDR3 is 18 amino acids long. The CDR3 DNA follows: TGTGCCTGCAGCTTAAAACCTAGGACAGGGGGCCTGAACACTGAAGCTTTCTTT. Residues: CACSLKPRTGGLNTEAFF.